These 24 T cell receptor beta chains share one sample of origin, sequenced in a study of tumor and adjacent non-tumor tissue in lung cancer. The template was RNA from unsorted bulk tissue. The normal lung tissue was taken more than 3 cm from the tumor edge. TCRbeta libraries were built with three rounds of nested PCR, modified from ARM-PCR. TCRdb reanalysed the multiplex PCR reads using MiXCR and keeps one entry per CDR3 protein. Of 94,000 or so distinct CDR3 sequences listed, around 80% are singletons. The sequenced material came from distant non-tumor lung tissue. These receptors were taken from a woman in her forties or fifties with non-small cell lung cancer.

The gene calls are TRBV11-1 and TRBJ2-1; 7 bases fit TRBD2. The CDR3 covers 14 residues. Unmatched junction bases numbered 13, after V lost 8 bases and J lost 9 bases. Per the germline V gene, CDR1 is SGHAT and CDR2 is FQDESV (reference sequence). CDR3 sequence: CASERWEGRGEQFF. The CDR3 DNA reads TGTGCCAGCGAGAGGTGGGAGGGCCGTGGTGAGCAGTTCTTC.

Of note for this clonotype: One junction end does not reproduce the germline sequence, and a read error may be involved. The chain uses TRBV12-3 or TRBV12-4 and TRBJ2-1; 9 bases align to TRBD1. The CDR3 consists of 19 residues. The CDR3 protein is CASSGRGQGWAVLYNELFF. The CDR3 DNA reads as TGTGCCAGCAGCGGCCGGGGACAGGGCTGGGCGGTCCTCTACAATGAGCTGTTCTTC.

Concerning this clonotype itself: Germline and junction disagree at one end, which may indicate a read error. The V and J genes are TRBV4-2 and TRBJ2-7, with 9 bases aligning to TRBD2. The germline gives CDR1 LGHNA, CDR2 YNFKEQ. The CDR3 loop spans 15 amino acids. The CDR3 coding sequence is TGTGCCTGCAGCCAGGGGTCTAGCGGGGAATACGAGCAGTACTTC. Its translation: CACSQGSSGEYEQYF.

This sequence joins TRBV4-1 and TRBJ2-5, with 16 bases matching TRBD2. The CDR3 is 19 residues long. CDR1 is MGHRA and CDR2 is YSYEKL in the germline V gene. CDR3 protein: CTSSHPGLAGGPERETQYF. CDR3 DNA sequence: TGCACAAGCAGCCATCCGGGACTAGCGGGAGGGCCTGAGAGGGAGACCCAGTACTTC.

Concerning this clonotype: One junction end disagrees with the germline gene, perhaps due to a read error. The chain employs TRBV6-1 and TRBJ2-1; TRBD1 aligns across 9 bases. The length of the CDR3 is 12 residues. Germline loops: CDR1 MNHNS, CDR2 SASEGT. The CDR3 nucleotides read TGTGCCAGTAGTGGGACAGGGAATGAGCAGTTCTTC. Translating gives CASSGTGNEQFF.

The count of this clonotype is one. Germline is not matched at one junction end, which may reflect a read error. This chain uses TRBV7-9 with TRBJ1-4; maybe TRBD1 (5 bases). CDR3 length: 14 residues. The germline gives CDR1 SEHNR, CDR2 FQNEAQ (reference sequence). The CDR3 loop is CASSRSGQNEILLF. DNA of the CDR3: TGTGCCAGCAGTCGATCGGGGCAAAATGAAATACTGCTTTTT.

Notes on this clonotype: Sequence at one end of the junction differs from germline and may be a read error. The rearrangement uses TRBV29-1 and TRBJ1-1; no clear D. The CDR3 consists of 12 residues. Germline values: CDR1 SQVTM, CDR2 ANQGSEA. The CDR3 coding sequence is TGCGGCGTTGAGCGGCGGAACTCTGAAGCTTTCTTT. Encoded protein: CGVERRNSEAFF.

Concerning this clonotype itself: The CDR3 does not end in the conserved phenylalanine or tryptophan, so this is likely a read error. The DNA is omitted, as the CDR3 cannot be located on it reliably, and the CDR3 follows TCRdb's listing. The CDR3 sequence is CASSLASNQAHHS. V usage is TRBV11-2 and J usage is TRBJ1-5. The germline gives CDR1 SGHAT, CDR2 FQNNGV. Ends included, the CDR3 has 13 residues.

This clonotype was found many times. This chain joins TRBV4-2 and TRBJ1-5; 8 bases match TRBD1. Germline CDR1 LGHNA, CDR2 YNFKEQ. J lost 5 bases, V lost 2 bases, and 2 bases had no gene match. This CDR3 comprises 14 residues. CDR3 residues: CASSQSDRDQPQHF. DNA for the CDR3: TGTGCCAGCAGCCAATCGGACAGGGATCAGCCCCAGCATTTT.

This clonotype was found a few times. The chain uses TRBV7-9 and TRBJ2-5; D is ambiguous. Trimming took off 7 bases at V and 3 bases at J, with 9 bases between the two ends. In germline, CDR1 is SEHNR, CDR2 FQNEAQ (reference sequence). CDR3 length: 12 amino acids. The CDR3 loop reads CASNWGKETQYF. CDR3 bases: TGTGCCAGCAACTGGGGAAAAGAGACCCAGTACTTC. Supplemented by reference TRBV7-9 and TRBJ2-5, the full variable domain reads DTGVSQNPRHKITKRGQNVTFRCDPISEHNRLYWYRQTLGQGPEFLTYFQNEAQLEKSRLLSDRFSAERPKGSFSTLEIQRTEQGDSAMYLCASNWGKETQYFGPGTRLLVL.

As for this clonotype: The CDR3 end shows no conserved phenylalanine or tryptophan, and so a read error is likely. The chain has TRBV29-1 and TRBJ2-3; D possibly corresponds to TRBD1 (7 bases). V was pared by 6 bases and J by 5 bases, with 12 bases between. This CDR3 region has 12 residues. Germline V lookup: CDR1 SQVTM, CDR2 ANQGSEA. The CDR3 nucleotides read TGCAGCGTACGCAGGGGGGAAGATACGCAGTATTCT. Translating gives CSVRRGEDTQYS.

This clonotype is medium-sized within its sample. V is TRBV11-2 and J is TRBJ2-2, with D tentatively TRBD1 (5 bases). This CDR3 is 16 amino acids long. The germline V gene encodes CDR1 SGHAT and CDR2 FQNNGV. Trimming pared 5 bases from V and 7 bases from J, leaving 20 bases between. As DNA, the CDR3 is TGTGCCAGCAGCCGGCCCCGGCAGGGTAACGACGGGGAGCTGTTTTTT. This gives the protein CASSRPRQGNDGELFF.

Notes on this clonotype: Mismatch with germline at one junction end may stem from a read error. The V call is TRBV6-1, the J call TRBJ2-3; weak D call: TRBD2 (6 bases). CDR1 is MNHNS, CDR2 SASEGT, per germline. The CDR3 runs to 16 residues. In DNA form, the CDR3 reads TGTGCCGGCAGTCCTCAAGGAGGGGAAGGCACATATACGCAGTATTTT. This translates into CAGSPQGGEGTYTQYF.

A note on this clonotype: An end of the junction differs from the germline gene, which may be a read error. V is TRBV4-1 and J is TRBJ2-3; TRBD2 matches 8 bases. This CDR3 is 16 amino acids long. Germline V gives CDR1 MGHRA, CDR2 YSYEKL. CDR3 loop: CASNQVASGLSDTQYF. For the CDR3, the DNA is TGCGCCAGCAACCAAGTCGCTAGCGGGTTGTCAGATACACAGTATTTT.

Comments on this clonotype: At one boundary the junction diverges from the germline segment, which might be a read error. The chain uses TRBV6-1 and TRBJ2-6, with D uncertain. The germline CDR1 and CDR2 sequences are MNHNS and SASEGT. This CDR3 has 16 amino acids. CDR3 DNA sequence: TGTGCCAGCAGTGAAGCACTGGGCGATGGAGCCAACGTCCTGTCTTTC. It translates to CASSEALGDGANVLSF.

Remarks on this clonotype: The germline gene is not matched at one end of the junction; a read error may be the cause. This chain joins TRBV6-2 or TRBV6-3 and TRBJ2-7; D call uncertain. Germline CDR1 MNHEY, CDR2 SVGEGT. The CDR3 spans 12 residues. The CDR3 coding sequence is TGTGTCAGCAGCCCACCAACCTACGAGCAGTACTTC. Protein sequence: CVSSPPTYEQYF.

In regard to this clonotype: One end of the junction fails to match germline, which may point to a read error. The chain combines TRBV29-1 with TRBJ1-1, with TRBD1 matching 9 bases. Germline CDR1 reads SQVTM; CDR2 reads ANQGSEA. The CDR3 has 15 residues. The CDR3 spells CSVERGRDRDTEVFF. CDR3 nucleotide sequence: TGCAGCGTTGAAAGGGGGCGGGACAGGGACACTGAAGTTTTCTTT.

V is TRBV4-1 and J is TRBJ1-5; perhaps TRBD1 as D (5 bases). V lost 8 bases to trimming and J lost 4 bases, with 21 bases between them. The CDR3 runs to 16 residues. The germline V gene has CDR1 MGHRA and CDR2 YSYEKL. The CDR3 sequence is CASGQTPQGRNQPQHF. DNA for the CDR3: TGCGCCAGCGGTCAAACTCCGCAGGGACGTAATCAGCCCCAGCATTTT.

With respect to this clonotype: Relative to the germline gene, one junction end is altered; a read error may explain this. The chain recombines TRBV4-1 with TRBJ2-5; either TRBD1 or TRBD2 may supply D (5 bases each). Germline CDR1 reads MGHRA; CDR2 reads YSYEKL. This CDR3 contains 13 residues. The CDR3 region has the DNA TGCGCCAGCAGTCCGGGGACCCAAGGGACCCAGTACTTC. Translated: CASSPGTQGTQYF.

This clonotype has just a few counts. Germline and junction disagree at one end, which may indicate a read error. V is TRBV29-1 and J is TRBJ2-7; D is perhaps TRBD2 (7 bases). The V gene's germline CDR1 is SQVTM and CDR2 ANQGSEA. The CDR3 covers 15 residues. The CDR3 protein is CSVMTVGGLSYEQHF. In DNA form, the CDR3 reads TGCAGCGTCATGACCGTCGGGGGGCTCTCCTACGAGCAGCACTTC.

This clonotype showed up just once. A junction boundary mismatches the germline segment, possibly from a read error. The rearrangement uses TRBV11-2 and TRBJ2-7; D is tentatively TRBD1 or TRBD2 (6 bases each). Germline V CDR1 and CDR2: SGHAT, FQNNGV. The CDR3 extends over 14 amino acids. The CDR3, as DNA: TGTGTCAGCGGTCTACTCGCGGGAAAGGGGGATCAGTACTTC. It yields the protein CVSGLLAGKGDQYF.

Regarding this clonotype: A junction boundary mismatches the germline segment, possibly from a read error. V usage is TRBV6-6 and J usage is TRBJ2-1, with D tentatively TRBD2 (5 bases). The CDR3 has 17 residues. Germline lookup yields CDR1 MNHNY and CDR2 SVGAGI (reference sequence). CDR3 DNA: TGTGTCAGCGGTTACTCGAATCCTAGCAGGCAGTACAATGATCAGTTCTTC. It translates to CVSGYSNPSRQYNDQFF.

For this clonotype: Relative to the germline gene, one junction end is altered; a read error may explain this. The chain links TRBV10-3 to TRBJ2-7; D possibly corresponds to TRBD1 (5 bases). This CDR3 has 16 residues. Germline loops: CDR1 ENHRY, CDR2 SYGVKD. CDR3: CVISESIPAGAFEQYF. The CDR3 DNA is TGTGTCATCAGTGAGTCTATCCCCGCTGGGGCGTTTGAGCAGTACTTC.

In nucleotides, the CDR3 is TGTGCCAGCATACTTTGGGGGAATGGACAGAGGGCCCGACACAATAATGAGCAGTTCTTC. Its protein is CASILWGNGQRARHNNEQFF. The V and J genes are TRBV6-1 and TRBJ2-1; possible D gene TRBD1, 6 bases. The V gene's germline CDR1 is MNHNS and CDR2 SASEGT. The CDR3 covers 20 residues. V was pared by 7 bases and J by 7 bases, with 35 bases between.